One sample yielded the 15 T cell receptor beta chains listed below, sequenced in a study of cytomegalovirus exposure and HLA in healthy donors. Vbeta (60) and Jbeta (13) primers were used in the PCR. Method: immunoSEQ multiplex PCR; TCRdb's copy keeps in-frame clones and lacks some. The data hold roughly 120,000 clones, with 73% observed a single time. What was sequenced was PBMCs. The receptors here all came from a middle-aged woman in good health and CMV-seropositive.

This chain connects TRBV2 to TRBJ1-6; D possibly corresponds to TRBD1 (5 bases). The V end was cut by 2 bases, the J end by 5 bases, with 10 bases between. CDR1 and CDR2 from the germline V gene are SNHLY and FYNNEI. The CDR3 runs to 15 residues. The CDR3 coding sequence is TGTGCCAGCAGTGAATCGGGGGGGAATAATTCACCCCTCCACTTT. Protein product: CASSESGGNNSPLHF. The full variable domain, completed using reference TRBV2 and TRBJ1-6, is EPEVTQTPSHQVTQMGQEVILRCVPISNHLYFYWYRQILGQKVEFLVSFYNNEISEKSEIFDDQFSVERPDGSNFTLKIRSTKLEDSAMYFCASSESGGNNSPLHFGNGTRLTVT.

The chain recombines TRBV5-1 with TRBJ2-7; 10 bases line up with TRBD2. The length of the CDR3 is 16 residues. Germline loops: CDR1 SGHRS, CDR2 YFSETQ. With 4 bases clipped from V and 5 bases from J, the junction kept 12 bases outside the gene matches. CDR3 region: CASSPIPSGRGNEQYF. The CDR3, as DNA: TGCGCCAGCAGCCCAATCCCTAGCGGGAGAGGAAACGAGCAGTACTTC.

This clone has a single count. The rearrangement joins TRBV7-2 to TRBJ2-2, with TRBD2 matching 8 bases. Per the germline V gene, CDR1 is SGHTA and CDR2 is FQGNSA. The length of the CDR3 is 16 residues. Unmatched junction bases numbered 5, after V lost 1 base and J lost 4 bases. CDR3 region: CASSLVPGGGTGELFF. The DNA for the CDR3 is TGTGCCAGCAGCTTAGTACCGGGAGGGGGCACCGGGGAGCTGTTTTTT.

This clone was seen a few times. The V and J genes are TRBV11-2 and TRBJ1-2, with D maybe TRBD1 (6 bases). The ends were cut back, 5 bases at V and 7 bases at J, with 17 bases in the middle. CDR3 length: 14 residues. Germline V gene data show CDR1 as SGHAT and CDR2 as FQNNGV. The CDR3 bases are TGTGCCAGCAGCGTCTCGGACAGTTTGGGTGGCTACACCTTC. Residues: CASSVSDSLGGYTF.

The chain uses TRBV4-3 and TRBJ2-1; 8 nucleotides match TRBD2. V was pared by 4 bases and J by 8 bases, with 13 bases of the junction left unmatched. Germline assignment: CDR1 LGHNA and CDR2 YSLEER. The CDR3 spans 16 residues. The CDR3 spells CASSLMLAGGGHEQFF. The DNA for the CDR3 is TGCGCCAGCAGCCTGATGCTGGCGGGAGGCGGCCATGAGCAGTTCTTC.

The chain recombines TRBV7-8 with TRBJ1-2, with 11 bases matching TRBD1. The junction had 14 bases not matched to a gene; V was cut back by 0 bases and J by 8 bases. The CDR3 covers 18 residues. Germline V gene sequence: CDR1 SGHVS, CDR2 FQNEAQ. Here the CDR3 DNA reads TGTGCCAGCAGCTTAGCCGGGACAGGGGGATCGGCTGCGGGCGGCTACACCTTC. Its protein is CASSLAGTGGSAAGGYTF.

This clone has only one observation. The chain couples TRBV28 to TRBJ2-7; D not resolved. The germline CDR1 and CDR2 sequences are MDHEN and SYDVKM. The CDR3 sequence is 10 residues long. Trimming cost V 6 bases and J 4 bases, with 4 bases left between them. The CDR3 nucleotides read TGTGCCAGCAGACAATACGAGCAGTACTTC. The encoded protein is CASRQYEQYF.

This chain connects TRBV15 to TRBJ1-1; 7 bases map to TRBD1. Germline V gene data show CDR1 as LNHNV and CDR2 as YYDKDF (reference sequence). This CDR3 is 14 amino acids long. Trimming cost V 7 bases and J 5 bases; bases outside gene matches: 10. In DNA, the CDR3 is TGTGCCACCAATCACAGGGGACGGGGAACTGAAGCTTTCTTT. It encodes CATNHRGRGTEAFF. Full variable domain (outside the CDR3, taken from reference TRBV15 and TRBJ1-1): DAMVIQNPRYQVTQFGKPVTLSCSQTLNHNVMYWYQQKSSQAPKLLFHYYDKDFNNEADTPDNFQSRRPNTSFCFLDIRSPGLGDTAMYLCATNHRGRGTEAFFGQGTRLTVV.

V is TRBV28 and J is TRBJ1-6; 8 bases map to TRBD1. The CDR3 sequence is 16 residues long. Germline trimming cut 4 bases from V and 9 bases from J; bases unmatched to any gene: 11. The V gene's germline CDR1 is MDHEN and CDR2 SYDVKM. The DNA for the CDR3 is TGTGCCAGCAGTTCCACAGGGGGAGACAGGTCTTCACCCCTCCACTTT. Its translation is CASSSTGGDRSSPLHF. Using reference TRBV28 and TRBJ1-6 for the parts outside the CDR3, the full variable domain is DVKVTQSSRYLVKRTGEKVFLECVQDMDHENMFWYRQDPGLGLRLIYFSYDVKMKEKGDIPEGYSVSREKKERFSLILESASTNQTSMYLCASSSTGGDRSSPLHFGNGTRLTVT.

The chain carries TRBV6-6 and TRBJ2-3; no clear D gene. Trimming pared 2 bases from V and 2 bases from J, leaving 8 bases between. The germline V gene has CDR1 MNHNY and CDR2 SVGAGI (reference sequence). The CDR3 length is 14 residues. The CDR3 coding sequence is TGTGCCAGCAGTTACAGCAGGCTCACAGATACGCAGTATTTT. Protein: CASSYSRLTDTQYF.

V usage is TRBV30 and J usage is TRBJ2-2; D possibly corresponds to TRBD2 (5 bases). Trimming took off 5 bases at V and 4 bases at J, with 11 bases between the two ends. In germline, CDR1 is GTSNPN, CDR2 SVGIG (reference sequence). The CDR3 contains 13 residues. The CDR3 bases are TGTGCCTGGGGACGGGAATTCACCGGGGAGCTGTTTTTT. It specifies CAWGREFTGELFF.

The chain has TRBV30 and TRBJ1-1; D is undetermined. This CDR3 comprises 12 residues. Germline V lookup: CDR1 GTSNPN, CDR2 SVGIG (reference sequence). With 2 bases removed from V and 0 bases from J, the gap between germline ends came to 4 bases. The CDR3 is CAWSQMNTEAFF. CDR3 nucleotides: TGTGCCTGGAGTCAGATGAACACTGAAGCTTTCTTT.

The chain is built from TRBV28 and TRBJ1-1; possibly TRBD1 for D (5 bases). The V end was cut by 6 bases, the J end by 0 bases, with 17 bases between. Germline values: CDR1 MDHEN, CDR2 SYDVKM. This CDR3 has 16 amino acids. CDR3 sequence reads: CASRDGAGRMNTEAFF. In DNA, the CDR3 is TGTGCCAGCAGGGACGGCGCAGGGAGGATGAACACTGAAGCTTTCTTT.

This chain links TRBV4-3 with TRBJ2-1; D call uncertain. The CDR3 consists of 15 residues. With 3 bases removed from V and 0 bases from J, the gap between germline ends came to 9 bases. Germline V CDR1 and CDR2: LGHNA, YSLEER. The CDR3 DNA sequence: TGCGCCAGCAGCCAGGGTCGGAGCTCCTACAATGAGCAGTTCTTC. Translated, it gives CASSQGRSSYNEQFF.

The chain links TRBV6-5 to TRBJ2-1; D remains ambiguous. This CDR3 has 16 residues. CDR1 and CDR2 from the germline V gene are MNHEY and SVGAGI. Trimming removed 0 bases at V and 8 bases at J, with 17 bases between. The CDR3 bases are TGTGCCAGCAGTTACTCTCAATCGATTTCTACGGATGAGCAGTTCTTC. Translated: CASSYSQSISTDEQFF.